A single sample is the source of the 21 T cell receptor beta chains below, sequenced in a study of T cell changes during pregnancy in multiple sclerosis. The assay was immunoSEQ multiplex PCR, and TCRdb's table has in-frame clones only and misses some. The sample holds some 70,000 clones, 92% seen once. Sequenced material: peripheral blood, taken in the second trimester of pregnancy. The receptors were gathered from a female donor in good health, enrolled as a control in a pregnancy study.

The V call is TRBV6-6, the J call TRBJ2-1; 8 positions match TRBD2. Per the germline V gene, CDR1 is MNHNY and CDR2 is SVGAGI (reference sequence). Trimming took 5 bases from V and 10 from J; bases not matched to a gene: 10. The CDR3 loop spans 14 amino acids. CDR3 bases: TGTGCCAGCAGTAACTATCCGGGGGGGTGGGAGCAGTTCTTC. This sequence encodes CASSNYPGGWEQFF.

The chain joins TRBV11-1 to TRBJ2-5; D is perhaps TRBD2 (6 bases). The germline V gene has CDR1 SGHAT and CDR2 FQDESV (reference sequence). The CDR3 sequence is 13 residues long. V was trimmed by 5 bases and J by 4 bases, leaving 11 bases between them. The CDR3, as DNA: TGTGCCAGCAGCCCGGGAGCAAGAGAGACCCAGTACTTC. Translation: CASSPGARETQYF.

The chain recombines TRBV28 with TRBJ1-2, with D possibly TRBD1 on 6 matching bases. Trimming left V 5 bases short and J 6 bases short, with 13 bases between. The CDR3 contains 13 residues. The germline V gene has CDR1 MDHEN and CDR2 SYDVKM. The CDR3 loop is CASSPGGRDGYTF. CDR3 bases: TGTGCCAGCAGTCCCGGGGGGCGCGATGGCTACACCTTC.

The rearrangement uses TRBV5-6 and TRBJ2-3, with 7 bases that match TRBD1. Germline CDR1 SGHDT, CDR2 YYEEEE. The ends lost 0 bases at V and 5 bases at J; junction bases unmatched: 3. The CDR3 runs 14 residues. CDR3 nucleotide sequence: TGTGCCAGCAGCTTGGGCCAGGGGGTAGATACGCAGTATTTT. Translation: CASSLGQGVDTQYF.

This sequence joins TRBV15 and TRBJ1-6; a weak D match, TRBD1 (5 bases). The CDR3 is made up of 15 amino acids. Germline V gene lookup returns CDR1 LNHNV and CDR2 YYDKDF (reference sequence). V dropped 1 base and J dropped 4 bases, with 8 bases sitting between them. This CDR3 reads CATSRAGGYNSPLHF. CDR3 DNA sequence: TGTGCCACCAGCAGAGCCGGGGGGTATAATTCACCCCTCCACTTT.

This chain links TRBV6-6 with TRBJ2-1; tentatively, D is TRBD1 (6 bases). The CDR3 extends over 14 amino acids. Germline loops: CDR1 MNHNY, CDR2 SVGAGI (reference sequence). V was shortened by 2 bases and J by 6 bases, with 11 bases between the two germline ends. The CDR3 sequence: CASSYGTGRNEQFF. The CDR3 nucleotides are TGTGCCAGCAGTTACGGTACAGGGCGCAATGAGCAGTTCTTC.

This clone was counted a few times. The chain couples TRBV11-2 to TRBJ1-5; tentative D call: TRBD1 (6 bases). V lost 5 bases and J 4 bases, leaving 9 bases between the germline ends. Germline V lookup: CDR1 SGHAT, CDR2 FQNNGV. This CDR3 is built from 13 residues. The CDR3 loop reads CASSPDRNQPQHF. The CDR3 nucleotides are TGTGCCAGCAGCCCTGACAGGAATCAGCCCCAGCATTTT.

The genes are TRBV18 and TRBJ2-3; 8 nucleotides agree with TRBD2. Trimming took 3 bases from V and 4 from J; bases not matched to a gene: 9. Germline values: CDR1 KGHSH, CDR2 LQKENI. This CDR3 contains 16 residues. This CDR3 reads CASSPISGSTADTQYF. Here the CDR3 DNA reads TGTGCCAGCTCACCCATCAGCGGGAGTACCGCAGATACGCAGTATTTT.

V usage is TRBV18 and J usage is TRBJ1-6, with D perhaps TRBD1 (5 bases). CDR1 is KGHSH and CDR2 is LQKENI in the germline V gene. V lost 3 bases and J lost 10, with 16 bases in between. This CDR3 has 15 amino acids. The CDR3 reads CASSPKGSTKSPLHF. CDR3 in DNA: TGTGCCAGCTCACCCAAGGGGTCTACGAAGTCACCCCTCCACTTT.

The CDR3 coding sequence is TGTGCCAGCTCCGGGACAGGGGGAATCGAGCAGTACTTC. Protein: CASSGTGGIEQYF. The chain recombines TRBV28 with TRBJ2-7, with 11 bases that match TRBD1. Germline V gives CDR1 MDHEN, CDR2 SYDVKM. This CDR3 spans 13 amino acids. The J segment lost 6 bases and the V segment lost 8 bases, leaving 6 bases of the junction unmatched.

V is TRBV6-1 and J is TRBJ2-7, with TRBD2 as a possible D gene (6 bases). The germline V and J ends were trimmed by 3 bases and 2 bases, with 11 bases remaining between them. Per the germline V gene, CDR1 is MNHNS and CDR2 is SASEGT. The CDR3 covers 14 residues. CDR3 sequence: CASSDTGGPYEQYF. CDR3 DNA sequence: TGTGCCAGCAGTGATACCGGGGGTCCCTACGAGCAGTACTTC.

The chain recombines TRBV2 with TRBJ2-2; 10 nucleotides align to TRBD1. Germline V gives CDR1 SNHLY, CDR2 FYNNEI. V trimming: 9 bases; J trimming: 4 bases; junction bases outside the gene matches: 5. This CDR3 contains 14 residues. The CDR3: CASTGTGVTGELFF. CDR3 coding DNA: TGTGCCAGTACCGGGACAGGGGTCACCGGGGAGCTGTTTTTT.

This chain joins TRBV6-5 and TRBJ2-5, with 9 bases lining up with TRBD1. Per germline, CDR1 MNHEY and CDR2 SVGAGI. The CDR3 sequence is 14 residues long. V dropped 6 bases and J dropped 5; count of bases not matched to a gene: 7. The CDR3 loop is CASSQQGAGETQYF. In DNA form, the CDR3 reads TGTGCCAGCAGCCAACAGGGGGCGGGGGAGACCCAGTACTTC.

The J gene is TRBJ2-2, the V gene TRBV10-1; 7 nucleotides align to TRBD1. Unmatched junction bases numbered 2, after V lost 3 bases and J lost 1 base. The germline gives CDR1 WNHNN, CDR2 SYGVQD (reference sequence). CDR3 length: 15 amino acids. As DNA, the CDR3 is TGCGCCAGCAGTGAACGGACAGGGAACACCGGGGAGCTGTTTTTT. Encoded protein: CASSERTGNTGELFF.

DNA of the CDR3: TGTGCCAGCGCCCCAAATATGGCGGATTATGGCTACACCTTC. It translates to CASAPNMADYGYTF. V usage is TRBV2 and J usage is TRBJ1-2; D gene ambiguous. Germline CDR1 SNHLY, CDR2 FYNNEI. V was pared by 8 bases and J by 5 bases, with 18 bases between. The CDR3 extends over 14 amino acids.

The J gene is TRBJ1-4, the V gene TRBV2; possibly TRBD1 for D (5 bases). CDR1 SNHLY and CDR2 FYNNEI come from the germline V gene. Deletions cut 6 bases from V and 6 bases from J, with 11 bases between. The CDR3 sequence is 13 residues long. The CDR3 sequence is CASSREVHEKLFF. The CDR3, as DNA: TGTGCCAGCAGCAGGGAAGTCCATGAAAAACTGTTTTTT.

The V gene is TRBV5-1, the J gene TRBJ2-1; maybe TRBD2 (5 bases). CDR3 length: 14 residues. Germline CDR1 is SGHRS and CDR2 is YFSETQ. Trimming cost V 4 bases and J 10 bases, with 18 bases left between them. In DNA form, the CDR3 reads TGCGCCAGCAGCGGGAGCGCCCTACGCGAGGAGCAGTTCTTC. This encodes CASSGSALREEQFF.

The J gene is TRBJ2-5, the V gene TRBV28; possible D gene TRBD2, 6 bases. Germline CDR1 MDHEN, CDR2 SYDVKM. The V end lost 4 bases, the J end lost 5 bases, and 11 bases lay between the germline ends. The CDR3 covers 13 residues. The DNA for the CDR3 is TGTGCCAGCAGTTCGCAGCGGGTGGAGACCCAGTACTTC. Residues: CASSSQRVETQYF.

The rearrangement uses TRBV7-2 and TRBJ1-5; D is undetermined. Trimming pared 6 bases from V and 4 bases from J, leaving 7 bases between. The CDR3 length is 12 residues. Germline CDR1 is SGHTA and CDR2 is FQGNSA. The CDR3 spells CASRTENQPQHF. The CDR3 coding sequence is TGTGCCAGCAGAACAGAAAATCAGCCCCAGCATTTT.

The chain couples TRBV28 to TRBJ2-3, with 13 bases aligning to TRBD2. Germline CDR1 is MDHEN and CDR2 is SYDVKM. V gave up 3 bases and J gave up 5 bases; unmatched junction bases: 8. The CDR3 totals 17 residues. The CDR3 loop is CASSFPGLAGRGDTQYF. Written as DNA, the CDR3 is TGTGCCAGCAGTTTTCCGGGACTAGCGGGGCGGGGAGATACGCAGTATTTT.

This chain uses TRBV6-4 with TRBJ1-2, with 7 bases identical to TRBD1. The length of the CDR3 is 14 residues. Germline loops: CDR1 MRHNA, CDR2 SNTAGT. V shed 4 bases and J 4 bases; nucleotides not matched to a gene: 6. DNA of the CDR3: TGTGCCAGCAGTGCCACCCGGGACAGCTATGGCTACACCTTC. Translating gives CASSATRDSYGYTF.